This T cell receptor (beta chain) was documented in a study of T cell responses to AZD1222 COVID-19 vaccine. On this clone itself: Its specificity is not known.

Broader study findings: As reported, nearly half of all spike-specific TCRs target variant regions that are unmutated. In a largely white British group with more females than males, clonal diversity was possibly underestimated. Only after the peak T cell response were repertoires sampled. With two AZD1222 doses given, Spike-specific TCR breadth and depth both rose.

Some clones are missing from TCRdb's copy, which holds only in-frame ones; the method was immunoSEQ multiplex PCR. Here the sample spans about 200,000 clones, under 95% being singletons. V dropped 0 bases and J dropped 4 bases, with 8 bases sitting between them. This CDR3 is 14 amino acids long. Germline values: CDR1 SGHRS, CDR2 YFSETQ. The TCR originated in an adult who received the AZD1222 COVID-19 vaccine. The V gene is TRBV5-1, the J gene TRBJ1-5; TRBD1 is a possible D gene (5 bases). The sample here was peripheral blood, taken 28 days after the second AZD1222 dose. CDR3 DNA: TGCGCCAGCAGCTTGGGCGCAGGGAATCAGCCCCAGCATTTT. This encodes CASSLGAGNQPQHF.